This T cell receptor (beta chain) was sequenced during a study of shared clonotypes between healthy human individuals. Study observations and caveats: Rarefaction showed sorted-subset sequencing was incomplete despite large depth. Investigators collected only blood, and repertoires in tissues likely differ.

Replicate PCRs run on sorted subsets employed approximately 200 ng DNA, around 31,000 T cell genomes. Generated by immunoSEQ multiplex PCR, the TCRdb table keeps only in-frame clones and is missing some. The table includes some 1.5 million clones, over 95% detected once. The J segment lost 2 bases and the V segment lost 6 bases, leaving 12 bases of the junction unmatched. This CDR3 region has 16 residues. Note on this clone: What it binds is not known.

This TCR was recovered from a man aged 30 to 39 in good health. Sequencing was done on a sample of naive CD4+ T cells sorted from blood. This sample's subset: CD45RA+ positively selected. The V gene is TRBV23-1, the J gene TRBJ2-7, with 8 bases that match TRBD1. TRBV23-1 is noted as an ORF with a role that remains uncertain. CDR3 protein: CASRVPDRVVPYEQYF. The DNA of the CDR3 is TGCGCCAGCAGGGTACCGGACAGGGTAGTACCCTACGAGCAGTACTTC.